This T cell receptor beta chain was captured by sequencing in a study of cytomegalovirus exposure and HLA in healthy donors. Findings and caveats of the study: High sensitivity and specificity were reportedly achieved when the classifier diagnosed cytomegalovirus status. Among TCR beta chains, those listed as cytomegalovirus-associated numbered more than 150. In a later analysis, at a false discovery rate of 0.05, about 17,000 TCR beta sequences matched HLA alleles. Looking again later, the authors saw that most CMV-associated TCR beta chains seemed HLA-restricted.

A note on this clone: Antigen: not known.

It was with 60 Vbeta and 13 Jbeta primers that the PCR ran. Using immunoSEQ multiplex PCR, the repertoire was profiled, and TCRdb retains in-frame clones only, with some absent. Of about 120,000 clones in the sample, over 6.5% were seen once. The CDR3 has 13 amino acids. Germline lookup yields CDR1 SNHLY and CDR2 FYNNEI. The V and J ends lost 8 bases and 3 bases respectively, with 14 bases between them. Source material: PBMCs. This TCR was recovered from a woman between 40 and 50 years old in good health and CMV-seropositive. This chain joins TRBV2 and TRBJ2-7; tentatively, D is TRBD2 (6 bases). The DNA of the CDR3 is TGTGCCAGCCGCTCGGGCGGGGACTACGAGCAGTACTTC. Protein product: CASRSGGDYEQYF.